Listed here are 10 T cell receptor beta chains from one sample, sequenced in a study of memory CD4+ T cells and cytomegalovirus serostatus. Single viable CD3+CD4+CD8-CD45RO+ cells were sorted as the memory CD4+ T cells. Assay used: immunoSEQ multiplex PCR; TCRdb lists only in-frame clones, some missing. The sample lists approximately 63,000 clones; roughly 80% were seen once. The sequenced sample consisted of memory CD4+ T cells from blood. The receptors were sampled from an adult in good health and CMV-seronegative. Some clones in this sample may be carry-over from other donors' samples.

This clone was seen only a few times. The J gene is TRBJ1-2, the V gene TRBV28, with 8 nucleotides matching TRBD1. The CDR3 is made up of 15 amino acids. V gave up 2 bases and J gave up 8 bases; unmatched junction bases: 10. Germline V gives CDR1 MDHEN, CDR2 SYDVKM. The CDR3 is CASSLPGQGERGYTF. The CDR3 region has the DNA TGTGCCAGCAGTTTACCAGGACAGGGAGAGCGAGGCTACACCTTC.

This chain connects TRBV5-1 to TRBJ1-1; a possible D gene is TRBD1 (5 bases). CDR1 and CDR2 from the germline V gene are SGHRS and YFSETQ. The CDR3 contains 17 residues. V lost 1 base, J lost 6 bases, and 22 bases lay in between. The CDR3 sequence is CASSLPPSGTYSAEAFF. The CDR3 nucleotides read TGCGCCAGCAGCTTGCCTCCCTCCGGGACCTATAGCGCTGAAGCTTTCTTT.

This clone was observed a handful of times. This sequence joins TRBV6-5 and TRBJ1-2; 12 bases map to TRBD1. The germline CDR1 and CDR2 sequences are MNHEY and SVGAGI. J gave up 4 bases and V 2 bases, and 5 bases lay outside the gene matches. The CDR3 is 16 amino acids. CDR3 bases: TGTGCCAGCAGTTACAGGGGGACAGGGGGCGGCTATGGCTACACCTTC. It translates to CASSYRGTGGGYGYTF.

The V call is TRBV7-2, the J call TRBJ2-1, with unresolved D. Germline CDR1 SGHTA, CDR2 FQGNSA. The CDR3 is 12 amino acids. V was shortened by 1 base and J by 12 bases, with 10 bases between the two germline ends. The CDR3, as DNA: TGTGCCAGCAGCTTAGAGGCTAGTCGGCAGTTCTTC. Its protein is CASSLEASRQFF.

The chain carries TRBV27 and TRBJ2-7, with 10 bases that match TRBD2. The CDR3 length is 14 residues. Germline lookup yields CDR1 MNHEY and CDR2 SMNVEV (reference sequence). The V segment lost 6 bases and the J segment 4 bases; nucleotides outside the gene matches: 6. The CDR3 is CASRMLAGEYEQYF. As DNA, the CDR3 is TGTGCCAGCAGAATGCTAGCGGGAGAGTACGAGCAGTACTTC.

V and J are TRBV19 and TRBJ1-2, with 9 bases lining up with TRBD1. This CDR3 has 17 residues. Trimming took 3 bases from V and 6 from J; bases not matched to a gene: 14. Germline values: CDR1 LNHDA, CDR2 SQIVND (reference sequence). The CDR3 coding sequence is TGTGCCAGTAGTATGTTGGGACAGGGTCTGATGAGAGATGGCTACACCTTC. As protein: CASSMLGQGLMRDGYTF.

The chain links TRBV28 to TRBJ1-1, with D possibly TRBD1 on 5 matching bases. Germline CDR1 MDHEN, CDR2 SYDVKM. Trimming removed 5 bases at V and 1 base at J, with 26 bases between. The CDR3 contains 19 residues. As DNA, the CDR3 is TGTGCCAGCAGTGGGGTGTCCACAGGAATTTTCGTTAAGAACACTGAAGCTTTCTTT. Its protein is CASSGVSTGIFVKNTEAFF.

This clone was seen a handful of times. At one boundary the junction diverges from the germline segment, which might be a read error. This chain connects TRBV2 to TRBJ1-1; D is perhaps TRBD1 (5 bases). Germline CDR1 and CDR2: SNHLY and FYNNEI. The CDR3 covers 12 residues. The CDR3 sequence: CASSPGGGRPLF. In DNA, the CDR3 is TGTGCCAGCAGTCCCGGGGGGGGTAGGCCCTTATTT.

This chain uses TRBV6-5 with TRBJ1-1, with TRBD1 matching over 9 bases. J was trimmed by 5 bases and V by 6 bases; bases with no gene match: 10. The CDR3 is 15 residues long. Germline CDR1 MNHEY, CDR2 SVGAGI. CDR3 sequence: CASRGQGAGDTEAFF. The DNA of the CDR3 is TGTGCCAGCAGGGGACAGGGTGCTGGGGATACTGAAGCTTTCTTT.

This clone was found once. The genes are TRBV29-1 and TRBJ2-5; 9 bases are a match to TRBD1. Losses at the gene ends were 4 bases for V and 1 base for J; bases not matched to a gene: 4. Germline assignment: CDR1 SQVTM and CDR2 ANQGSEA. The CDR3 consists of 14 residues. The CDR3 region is CSVALTGGQETQYF. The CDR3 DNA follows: TGCAGCGTTGCCCTGACAGGGGGCCAAGAGACCCAGTACTTC.